The subject of this entry is one T cell receptor beta chain. This specimen comes from a study of blood T cell repertoires in COVID-19. Across the study: Specimens from acute and convalescent COVID-19 originated in the United States, Italy and Spain. T cells, B-cell-depleted T cells, or PBMCs supplied cDNA or gDNA.

Authors' methods: Using reference gene primer amplification, nucleated cell counts were estimated. Data came from immunoSEQ multiplex PCR; TCRdb stores just in-frame clones and leaves some out. That table furnishes V, J and clone size, whereas the DNA furnished D and trimming. The sample holds some 100,000 clones, more than 70% seen once. Germline V gene lookup returns CDR1 KGHSH and CDR2 LQKENI. The CDR3 is 14 amino acids. V lost 2 bases, J lost 6 bases, and 1 base stayed unmatched. Material: peripheral blood. This clonotype originated in a woman older than 75 with active COVID-19. This rearrangement joins TRBV18 to TRBJ2-7; 13 nucleotides match TRBD2. Here the CDR3 reads CASSPGLAGVEQYF. CDR3 sequence (DNA): TGTGCCAGCTCACCAGGACTAGCGGGAGTCGAGCAGTACTTC.